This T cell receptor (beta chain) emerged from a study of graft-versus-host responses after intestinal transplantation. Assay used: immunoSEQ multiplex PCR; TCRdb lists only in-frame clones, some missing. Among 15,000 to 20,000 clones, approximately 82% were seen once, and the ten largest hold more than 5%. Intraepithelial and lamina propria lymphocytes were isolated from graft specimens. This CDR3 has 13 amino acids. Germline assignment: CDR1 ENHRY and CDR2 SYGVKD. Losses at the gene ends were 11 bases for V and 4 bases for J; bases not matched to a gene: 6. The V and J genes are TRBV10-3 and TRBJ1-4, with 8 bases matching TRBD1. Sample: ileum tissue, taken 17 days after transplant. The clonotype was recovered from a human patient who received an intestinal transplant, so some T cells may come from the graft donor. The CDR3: CAATGGSNEKLFF. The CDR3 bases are TGTGCCGCCACAGGGGGGAGTAATGAAAAACTGTTTTTT.